The rows below give T cell receptor beta chains drawn from one sample of a study of T cells in Graves' hyperthyroidism and ophthalmopathy. In TCRdb, the multiplex PCR reads were re-called with MiXCR into one record per CDR3 protein. The data contain hundreds of thousands of distinct CDR3 sequences, less than 20% of them singletons. Sequencing input: blood. These receptors were taken from a middle-aged man with Graves' ophthalmopathy. Both conserved end residues are part of each CDR3. The D gene is left open where the match is weak. Size is omitted from some rows. Given values are once, few, many or a class for expanded clones.

TRBV9	TRBD1	-	TRBJ1-2	CASSGAQGQGAEKYGYTF	TGTGCCAGCAGCGGAGCTCAAGGCCAGGGGGCGGAAAAGTATGGCTACACCTTC
TRBV27	-	many	TRBJ1-1	CASSLSTMNTEAFF	TGTGCCAGCAGTTTATCTACGATGAACACTGAAGCTTTCTTT
TRBV7-6	TRBD1	-	TRBJ2-2	CASSPRRDRMNTGELFF	TGTGCCAGCAGCCCCCGCCGGGACAGGATGAACACCGGGGAGCTGTTTTTT
TRBV5-4	TRBD1	few	TRBJ1-1	CASSRPGQGMNTEAFF	TGTGCCAGCAGCCGCCCGGGACAGGGGATGAACACTGAAGCTTTCTTT
TRBV27	TRBD1	-	TRBJ2-1	CASSLRTGGSYNEQFF	TGTGCCAGCAGTCTCCGAACAGGGGGCTCCTACAATGAGCAGTTCTTC
TRBV2	-	many	TRBJ2-7	CASSEAIGGYENEQYF	TGTGCCAGCAGTGAGGCAATCGGAGGGTATGAGAACGAGCAGTACTTC
TRBV20-1	-	many	TRBJ2-7	CSARGRALDEQYF	TGCAGTGCTAGAGGTCGGGCCTTGGACGAGCAGTACTTC
TRBV3-1	-	many	TRBJ2-1	CASRAPWNNEQFF	TGTGCCAGCAGAGCGCCGTGGAACAATGAGCAGTTCTTC
TRBV13	TRBD1	few	TRBJ2-5	CASTRGNQETQYF	TGTGCCAGCACCAGGGGGAACCAAGAGACCCAGTACTTC
TRBV15	-	-	TRBJ2-5	CATSRDMGGLQETQYF	TGTGCCACCAGCAGAGATATGGGCGGCTTACAAGAGACCCAGTACTTC
TRBV20-1	TRBD1	-	TRBJ1-4	CSAPGQGFSNEKLFF	TGCAGTGCCCCGGGACAGGGTTTTAGTAATGAAAAACTGTTTTTT
TRBV20-1	TRBD1	few	TRBJ2-7	CSARSDRYSYEQYF	TGCAGTGCTAGATCGGACAGGTACTCCTACGAGCAGTACTTC
TRBV20-1	TRBD2	-	TRBJ2-5	CSASKSSGIQETQYF	TGCAGTGCTAGTAAGTCTAGCGGTATCCAAGAGACCCAGTACTTC
TRBV6-5	TRBD1	many	TRBJ1-3	CASSYDRAGNTIYF	TGTGCCAGCAGTTACGACAGGGCTGGAAACACCATATATTTT
TRBV6-1	TRBD1	-	TRBJ1-5	CASSWGQGISNQPQHF	TGTGCCAGCAGCTGGGGACAGGGGATTAGCAATCAGCCCCAGCATTTT
TRBV7-7	-	few	TRBJ2-5	CASSFTLGETQYF	TGTGCTAGCAGCTTTACCCTGGGGGAGACCCAGTACTTC
TRBV20-1	TRBD2	-	TRBJ2-5	CSANGGAGETQYF	TGCAGTGCTAACGGGGGGGCTGGAGAGACCCAGTACTTC
TRBV30	-	many	TRBJ1-1	CAWRAGPNTEAFF	TGTGCCTGGAGGGCGGGCCCCAACACTGAAGCTTTCTTT
TRBV18	-	-	TRBJ2-5	CASSPPNRQETQYF	TGTGCCAGCTCACCACCGAACAGACAAGAGACCCAGTACTTC
TRBV11-2	-	many	TRBJ2-7	CASSLEVGGIYEQYF	TGTGCCAGCAGCTTAGAAGTGGGGGGAATCTACGAGCAGTACTTC
TRBV5-1	TRBD1	-	TRBJ2-5	CASSTGTASQETQYF	TGCGCCAGCAGCACCGGGACAGCCTCCCAAGAGACCCAGTACTTC
TRBV28	TRBD1	many	TRBJ1-2	CASSSFTQGAEGGYTF	TGTGCCAGCAGTTCCTTTACCCAGGGGGCAGAAGGTGGCTACACCTTC
TRBV12-3/TRBV12-4	TRBD1	-	TRBJ1-4	CASSQGTGGNEKLFF	TGTGCCAGCAGTCAAGGGACAGGAGGTAATGAAAAACTGTTTTTT
TRBV7-2	-	-	TRBJ2-7	CASSRPGGEQYF	TGTGCCAGCAGCCGTCCAGGGGGGGAGCAGTACTTC
TRBV27	-	-	TRBJ1-2	CASSSFQGSYGYTF	TGTGCCAGCAGTTCTTTTCAGGGGAGCTATGGCTACACCTTC
TRBV28	-	-	TRBJ1-3	CASSRTRGFANTIYF	TGTGCCAGCAGCCGCACAAGGGGGTTTGCAAACACCATATATTTT
TRBV6-2/TRBV6-3	TRBD2	few	TRBJ2-1	CASSFQLAEIYNEQFF	TGTGCCAGCAGTTTCCAACTAGCGGAGATCTACAATGAGCAGTTCTTC
TRBV20-1	-	many	TRBJ2-1	CSARDLGQYNEQFF	TGCAGTGCTAGAGATCTTGGCCAGTACAATGAGCAGTTCTTC
TRBV5-1	-	-	TRBJ1-4	CASRRATNEKLFF	TGCGCCAGCCGGAGAGCAACTAATGAAAAACTGTTTTTT
TRBV12-3/TRBV12-4	TRBD1	few	TRBJ2-3	CASSFGTGLGTDTQYF	TGTGCCAGCAGTTTCGGGACAGGTCTGGGCACAGATACGCAGTATTTT
TRBV28	TRBD2	many	TRBJ2-3	CASSLPGLASPDTQYF	TGTGCCAGCAGCCTACCGGGACTAGCGTCTCCAGATACGCAGTATTTT
TRBV4-2	-	-	TRBJ2-1	CASSQDSQLVKPYNEQFF	TGTGCCAGCAGCCAAGACTCCCAACTAGTGAAACCTTACAATGAGCAGTTCTTC
TRBV2	-	few	TRBJ2-5	CATAGAGVEETQYF	TGTGCCACCGCCGGGGCAGGGGTGGAAGAGACCCAGTACTTC
TRBV20-1	-	-	TRBJ2-3	CSAPPPGFSSTDTQYF	TGCAGTGCTCCTCCTCCGGGATTTTCTAGCACAGATACGCAGTATTTT
TRBV10-3	TRBD2	few	TRBJ2-2	CAISERAGGLVETGELFF	TGTGCCATCAGTGAACGAGCGGGGGGGCTTGTTGAGACCGGGGAGCTGTTTTTT